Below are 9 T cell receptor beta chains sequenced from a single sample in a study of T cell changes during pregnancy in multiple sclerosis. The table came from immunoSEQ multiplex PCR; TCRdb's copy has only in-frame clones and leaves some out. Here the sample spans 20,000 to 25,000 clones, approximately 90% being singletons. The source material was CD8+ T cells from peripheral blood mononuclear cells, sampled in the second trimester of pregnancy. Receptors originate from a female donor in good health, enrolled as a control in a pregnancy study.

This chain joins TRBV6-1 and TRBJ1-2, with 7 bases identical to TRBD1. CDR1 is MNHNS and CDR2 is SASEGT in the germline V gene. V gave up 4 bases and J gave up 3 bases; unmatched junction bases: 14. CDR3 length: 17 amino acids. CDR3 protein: CASSAFAGGVKDYGYTF. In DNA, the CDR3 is TGTGCCAGCAGTGCGTTTGCAGGGGGTGTTAAGGACTATGGCTACACCTTC.

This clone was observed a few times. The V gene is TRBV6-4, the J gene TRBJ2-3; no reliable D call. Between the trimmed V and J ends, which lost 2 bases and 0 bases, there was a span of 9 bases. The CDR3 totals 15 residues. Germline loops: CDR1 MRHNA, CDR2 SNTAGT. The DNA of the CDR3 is TGTGCCAGCAGTGACGGAGAGGCTAGCACAGATACGCAGTATTTT. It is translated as CASSDGEASTDTQYF.

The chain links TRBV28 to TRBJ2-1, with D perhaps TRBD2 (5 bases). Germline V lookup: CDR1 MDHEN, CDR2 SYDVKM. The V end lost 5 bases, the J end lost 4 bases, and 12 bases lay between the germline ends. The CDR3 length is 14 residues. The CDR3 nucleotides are TGTGCCAGCAGTGACGGGATGGCATACAATGAGCAGTTCTTC. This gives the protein CASSDGMAYNEQFF.

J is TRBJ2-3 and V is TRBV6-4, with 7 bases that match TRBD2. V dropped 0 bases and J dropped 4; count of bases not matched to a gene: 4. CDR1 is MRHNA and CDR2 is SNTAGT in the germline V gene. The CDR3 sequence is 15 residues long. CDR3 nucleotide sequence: TGTGCCAGCAGTGACTCCGGGGGAGGGTCAGATACGCAGTATTTT. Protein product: CASSDSGGGSDTQYF.

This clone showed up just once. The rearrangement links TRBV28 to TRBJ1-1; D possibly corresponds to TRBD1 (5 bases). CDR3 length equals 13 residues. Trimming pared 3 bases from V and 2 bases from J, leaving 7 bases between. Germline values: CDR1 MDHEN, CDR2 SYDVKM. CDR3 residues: CASSLGLNTEAFF. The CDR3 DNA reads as TGTGCCAGCAGTTTGGGGCTAAACACTGAAGCTTTCTTT.

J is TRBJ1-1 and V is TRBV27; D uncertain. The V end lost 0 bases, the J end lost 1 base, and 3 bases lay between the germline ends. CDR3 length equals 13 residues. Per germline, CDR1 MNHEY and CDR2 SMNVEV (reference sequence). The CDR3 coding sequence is TGTGCCAGCAGTTTATCCAAGAACACTGAAGCTTTCTTT. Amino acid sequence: CASSLSKNTEAFF.

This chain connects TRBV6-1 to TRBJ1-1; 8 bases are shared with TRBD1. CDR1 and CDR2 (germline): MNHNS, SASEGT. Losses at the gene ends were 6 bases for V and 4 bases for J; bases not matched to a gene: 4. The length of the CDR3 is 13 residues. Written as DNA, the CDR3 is TGTGCCAGCAGGATACAGGGGGGCACTGAAGCTTTCTTT. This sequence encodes CASRIQGGTEAFF.

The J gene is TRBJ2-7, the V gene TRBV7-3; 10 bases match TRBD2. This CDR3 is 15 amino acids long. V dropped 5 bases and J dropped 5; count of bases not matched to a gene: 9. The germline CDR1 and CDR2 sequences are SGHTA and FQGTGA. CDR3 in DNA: TGTGCCAGCAGCGTCCCTAGCGGGAGTAACCACGAGCAGTACTTC. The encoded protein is CASSVPSGSNHEQYF.

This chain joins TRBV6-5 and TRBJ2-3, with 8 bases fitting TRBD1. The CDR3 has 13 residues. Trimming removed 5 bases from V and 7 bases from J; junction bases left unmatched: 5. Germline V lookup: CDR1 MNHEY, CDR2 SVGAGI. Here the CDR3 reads CASSTTGANTQYF. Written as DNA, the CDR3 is TGTGCCAGCAGTACGACAGGGGCGAATACGCAGTATTTT.